This T cell receptor (beta chain) comes out of a study of a mutant IDH1 vaccine in newly diagnosed glioma. Note on this clone: Its antigen is as yet unknown.

The time point: week 47, end of study. Topical imiquimod was applied with each vaccine dose, which held 300 ug of mutant IDH1 20-mer peptide. The table came from immunoSEQ multiplex PCR; TCRdb's copy has only in-frame clones and leaves some out. The table includes about 84,000 clones, roughly 77% detected once. The ends were cut back, 4 bases at V and 2 bases at J, with 13 bases in the middle. CDR3 length equals 14 residues. Germline V lookup: CDR1 SGHDT, CDR2 YYEEEE. The source of this sequence is a middle-aged man with glioma. The gene calls are TRBV5-6 and TRBJ2-7; D may be TRBD1 (7 bases). Sample: PBMCs, taken from a glioma patient whose treatment included an IDH1 peptide vaccine. CDR3 in amino acids: CASSRGQGAYEQYF. CDR3 sequence (DNA): TGTGCCAGCAGCCGGGGGCAGGGGGCCTACGAGCAGTACTTC.